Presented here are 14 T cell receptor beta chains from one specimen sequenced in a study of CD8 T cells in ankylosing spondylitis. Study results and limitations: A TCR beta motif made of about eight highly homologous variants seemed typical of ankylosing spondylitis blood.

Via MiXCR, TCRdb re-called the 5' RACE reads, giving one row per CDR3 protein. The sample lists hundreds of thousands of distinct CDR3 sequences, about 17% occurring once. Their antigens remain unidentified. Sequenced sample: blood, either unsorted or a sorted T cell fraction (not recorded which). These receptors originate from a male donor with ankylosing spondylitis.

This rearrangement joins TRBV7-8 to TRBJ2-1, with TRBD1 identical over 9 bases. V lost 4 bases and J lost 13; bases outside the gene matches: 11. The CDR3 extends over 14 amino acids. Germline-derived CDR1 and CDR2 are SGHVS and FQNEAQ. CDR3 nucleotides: TGTGCCAGCAGCTCCCCTGGACAGGGGAAGGTTCAGTTCTTC. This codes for CASSSPGQGKVQFF.

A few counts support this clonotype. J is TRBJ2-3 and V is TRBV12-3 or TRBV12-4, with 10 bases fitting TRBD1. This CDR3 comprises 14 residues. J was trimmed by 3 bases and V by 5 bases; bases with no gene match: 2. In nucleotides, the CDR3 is TGTGCCAGCAGTGGACAGGGGGTAACAGATACGCAGTATTTT. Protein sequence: CASSGQGVTDTQYF.

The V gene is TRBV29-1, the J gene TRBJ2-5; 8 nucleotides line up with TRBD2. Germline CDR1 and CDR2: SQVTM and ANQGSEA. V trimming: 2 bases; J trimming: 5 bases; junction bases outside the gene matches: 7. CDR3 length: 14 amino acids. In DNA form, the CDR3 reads TGCAGCGTTGAACTGCGGGGGGCGGGGGAGACCCAGTACTTC. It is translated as CSVELRGAGETQYF. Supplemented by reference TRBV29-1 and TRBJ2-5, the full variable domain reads SAVISQKPSRDICQRGTSLTIQCQVDSQVTMMFWYRQQPGQSLTLIATANQGSEATYESGFVIDKFPISRPNLTFSTLTVSNMSPEDSSIYLCSVELRGAGETQYFGPGTRLLVL.

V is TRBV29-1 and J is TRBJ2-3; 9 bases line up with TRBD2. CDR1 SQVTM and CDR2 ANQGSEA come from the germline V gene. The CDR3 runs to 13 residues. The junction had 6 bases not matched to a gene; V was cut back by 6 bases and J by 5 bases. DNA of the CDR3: TGCAGCGTCCCAGCGGGAGGCGTAGATACGCAGTATTTT. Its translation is CSVPAGGVDTQYF.

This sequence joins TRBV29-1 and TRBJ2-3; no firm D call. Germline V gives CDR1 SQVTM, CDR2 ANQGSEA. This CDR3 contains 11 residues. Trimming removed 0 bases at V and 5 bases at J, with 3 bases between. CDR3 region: CSVEDLDTQYF. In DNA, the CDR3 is TGCAGCGTTGAAGATCTAGATACGCAGTATTTT.

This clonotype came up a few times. In DNA, the CDR3 is TGTGCCAGCAGTTTAATGGGGCTCTACGAGCAGTACTTC. This gives the protein CASSLMGLYEQYF. The rearrangement uses TRBV12-3 or TRBV12-4 and TRBJ2-7; D possibly corresponds to TRBD1 (5 bases). V was cut by 2 bases and J by 3 bases, with 8 bases left in between. The CDR3 extends over 13 amino acids.

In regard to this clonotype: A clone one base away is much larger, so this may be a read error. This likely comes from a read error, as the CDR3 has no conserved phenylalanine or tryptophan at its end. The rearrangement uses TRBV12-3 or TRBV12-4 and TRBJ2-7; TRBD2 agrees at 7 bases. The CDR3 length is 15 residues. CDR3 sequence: CATDRDQAGRYEQYL. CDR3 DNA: TGTGCGACGGATCGAGATCAAGCGGGAAGGTACGAGCAGTACCTC.

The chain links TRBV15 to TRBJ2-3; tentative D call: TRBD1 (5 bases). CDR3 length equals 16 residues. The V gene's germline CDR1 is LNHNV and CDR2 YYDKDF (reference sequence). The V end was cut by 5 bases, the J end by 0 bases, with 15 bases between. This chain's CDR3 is CATSPRAGLSTDTQYF. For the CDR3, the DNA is TGTGCCACCAGCCCTCGGGCAGGGCTTAGCACAGATACGCAGTATTTT.

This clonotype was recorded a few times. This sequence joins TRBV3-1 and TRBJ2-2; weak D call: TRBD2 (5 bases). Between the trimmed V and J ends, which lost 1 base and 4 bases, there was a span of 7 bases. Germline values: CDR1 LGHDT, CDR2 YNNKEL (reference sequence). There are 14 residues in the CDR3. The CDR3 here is CASSQVGSTGELFF. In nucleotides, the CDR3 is TGTGCCAGCAGCCAAGTAGGGAGCACCGGGGAGCTGTTTTTT.

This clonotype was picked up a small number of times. CDR3 in amino acids: CASSQVGGPTEAFF. CDR3 sequence (DNA): TGCGCCAGCAGCCAAGTCGGGGGACCCACTGAAGCTTTCTTT. This chain uses TRBV4-1 with TRBJ1-1; TRBD1 is a possible D gene (5 bases). The CDR3 has 14 residues. Germline CDR1 reads MGHRA; CDR2 reads YSYEKL. Trimming shortened V by 1 base and J by 4 bases, and 10 bases separated the two germline ends.

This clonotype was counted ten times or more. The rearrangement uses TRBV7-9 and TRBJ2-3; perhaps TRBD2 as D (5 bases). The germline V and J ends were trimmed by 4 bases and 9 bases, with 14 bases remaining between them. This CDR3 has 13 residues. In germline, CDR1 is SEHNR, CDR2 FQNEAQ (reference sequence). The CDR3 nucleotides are TGTGCCAGCAGCTCAGACTACAGCGTGACGCAGTATTTT. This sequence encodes CASSSDYSVTQYF.

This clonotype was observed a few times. CDR3 residues: CASSESRAGMHSYEQYF. For the CDR3, the DNA is TGTGCCAGCAGTGAATCTCGAGCCGGGATGCACTCCTACGAGCAGTACTTC. The J gene is TRBJ2-7, the V gene TRBV2; weak D call: TRBD2 (5 bases). Germline CDR1 reads SNHLY; CDR2 reads FYNNEI. CDR3 length equals 17 residues. The V end lost 2 bases, the J end lost 0 bases, and 17 bases lay between the germline ends.

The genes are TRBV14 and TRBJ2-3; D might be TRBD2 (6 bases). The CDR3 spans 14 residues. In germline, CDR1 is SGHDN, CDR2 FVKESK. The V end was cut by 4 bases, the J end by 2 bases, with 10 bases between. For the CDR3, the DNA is TGTGCCAGCAGCCCCGGGGGTAACACAGATACGCAGTATTTT. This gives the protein CASSPGGNTDTQYF.

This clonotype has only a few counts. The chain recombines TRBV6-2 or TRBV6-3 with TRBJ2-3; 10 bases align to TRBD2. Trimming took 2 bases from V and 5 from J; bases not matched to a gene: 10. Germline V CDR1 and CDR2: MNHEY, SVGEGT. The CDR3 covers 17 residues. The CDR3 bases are TGTGCCAGCAGTTACGACGACCTAGCGGGAGTCAGAGATACGCAGTATTTT. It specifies CASSYDDLAGVRDTQYF.